A single sample gave rise to the 10 T cell receptor beta chains below, sequenced in a study of CD8+CD57+ T cells in acquired aplastic anemia. An expansion of CD8+CD57+ cells by flow cytometry had been shown in patients chosen for sequencing. CDR3 and TCR beta VDJ profiling relied on a genomic DNA template. Each CDR3 protein gets one entry after TCRdb re-called the reads with MiXCR. The sample has 300,000 or so distinct CDR3 sequences; about 50% are singletons. The specimen was sorted CD4+, CD8+, or CD8+CD57+ T cells (not recorded which) from PBMCs. All receptors derive from a human donor with aplastic anemia.

CDR3 DNA: TGTGCCACCAGCAGAGATCCAGGGGCCGGAAACACCATATATTTT. Translating gives CATSRDPGAGNTIYF. The gene calls are TRBV15 and TRBJ1-3; maybe TRBD1 (6 bases). The CDR3 has 15 amino acids. Germline V CDR1 and CDR2: LNHNV, YYDKDF (reference sequence). Deletions cut 0 bases from V and 4 bases from J, with 10 bases between.

At least ten counts were recorded for this clonotype. The CDR3 nucleotides read TGTGCCAGCAGAGGGACAGGGGGCGGGTATGGCTACACCTTC. It yields the protein CASRGTGGGYGYTF. The chain joins TRBV6-5 to TRBJ1-2; 12 bases are shared with TRBD1. Trimming at V came to 6 bases and at J to 5 bases, leaving 4 bases not matched to a gene. This CDR3 comprises 14 residues. CDR1 is MNHEY and CDR2 is SVGAGI in the germline V gene.

In nucleotides, the CDR3 is TGTGCCAGCAGTGATAGGATCCAAGAGACCCAGTACTTC. Amino acid sequence: CASSDRIQETQYF. The V and J genes are TRBV25-1 and TRBJ2-5; no definite D call. The CDR3 loop spans 13 amino acids. Trimming pared 3 bases from V and 1 base from J, leaving 6 bases between. Germline CDR1 is MGHDK and CDR2 is SYGVNS.

This clonotype was picked up one time. The CDR3 end shows no conserved phenylalanine or tryptophan, and so a read error is likely. Because the CDR3's place on the DNA is in doubt, the DNA is left out and the CDR3 is given as listed by TCRdb. This rearrangement joins TRBV5-1 to TRBJ1-1. CDR1 and CDR2 from the germline V gene are SGHRS and YFSETQ. The CDR3 extends over 9 residues, inclusive of both ends. The CDR3 spells CASSPAGTS.

The table lists this clonotype with many counts. The rearrangement joins TRBV20-1 to TRBJ2-7, with 7 positions matching TRBD1. The germline V gene has CDR1 DFQATT and CDR2 SNEGSKA (reference sequence). CDR3 length equals 16 residues. With 3 bases clipped from V and 2 bases from J, the junction kept 13 bases outside the gene matches. The CDR3 region has the DNA TGCAGTGCTAGCGTAGGGACAGACCTTAGGACCTACGAGCAGTACTTC. Translated, it gives CSASVGTDLRTYEQYF.

This clonotype showed up many times. The chain carries TRBV10-1 and TRBJ2-1; unclear D gene. The ends were cut back, 2 bases at V and 0 bases at J, with 14 bases in the middle. This CDR3 has 17 amino acids. Germline V gene sequence: CDR1 WNHNN, CDR2 SYGVQD (reference sequence). The CDR3 nucleotides are TGCGCCAGCAGTGAGAAGCTGGGTGGAAGCTCCTACAATGAGCAGTTCTTC. Protein sequence: CASSEKLGGSSYNEQFF.

The chain uses TRBV9 and TRBJ1-6; 7 nucleotides align to TRBD1. Per the germline V gene, CDR1 is SGDLS and CDR2 is YYNGEE. The CDR3 has 15 amino acids. V dropped 4 bases and J dropped 10; count of bases not matched to a gene: 11. The CDR3 DNA is TGTGCCAGCAGCTTCTCGACAGGGACGGGCTCACCCCTCCACTTT. Translation: CASSFSTGTGSPLHF. The variable domain in full, with the rest retrieved from reference TRBV9 and TRBJ1-6, is DSGVTQTPKHLITATGQRVTLRCSPRSGDLSVYWYQQSLDQGLQFLIQYYNGEERAKGNILERFSAQQFPDLHSELNLSSLELGDSALYFCASSFSTGTGSPLHFGNGTRLTVT.

The genes are TRBV13 and TRBJ1-2, with 7 bases fitting TRBD1. J was trimmed by 0 bases and V by 1 base; bases with no gene match: 5. The CDR3 has 16 residues. Looked up from germline, CDR1 is PRHDT and CDR2 is FYEKMQ (reference sequence). In DNA form, the CDR3 reads TGTGCCAGCAGCTTAGCCAGGGGGAGGGCTAACTATGGCTACACCTTC. Its protein product is CASSLARGRANYGYTF.

This clonotype was counted between two and nine times. The rearrangement links TRBV25-1 to TRBJ2-7; 9 nucleotides match TRBD2. The CDR3 is 14 amino acids. V lost 4 bases, J lost 6 bases, and 7 bases stayed unmatched. CDR1 and CDR2 from the germline V gene are MGHDK and SYGVNS. The CDR3 here is CASSASGIFSEQYF. The CDR3 nucleotides read TGTGCCAGCAGTGCTAGCGGGATCTTCTCCGAGCAGTACTTC.

The rearrangement uses TRBV2 and TRBJ1-1; D may be TRBD1 (5 bases). The CDR3 has 14 residues. CDR1 and CDR2 (germline): SNHLY, FYNNEI. Trimming removed 3 bases from V and 3 bases from J, with 11 bases in between. CDR3 sequence: CASSDRGRDTEAFF. The DNA for the CDR3 is TGTGCCAGCAGTGATAGGGGTAGGGACACTGAAGCTTTCTTT.